The 2 T cell receptor beta chains presented below share a single source sample, sequenced in a study of a mutant IDH1 vaccine in newly diagnosed glioma. The repertoire was sequenced with immunoSEQ multiplex PCR; TCRdb's copy has only in-frame clones and lacks some. The table records some 38,000 clones, roughly 70% of them present only once. The time point denotes: week 47, end of study. In every dose of vaccine, 300 ug of mutant IDH1 20-mer peptide was given alongside topical imiquimod. No antigen is known for these receptors. Material: PBMCs, obtained from a glioma patient whose treatment included an IDH1 peptide vaccine. These receptors came from a man aged 35 to 55 with glioma.

To note about this clone: Other nucleotide sequences in the sample specify the same CDR3. V gene TRBV7-2 combines with J gene TRBJ1-5; tentatively, D is TRBD1 (5 bases). The germline V gene has CDR1 SGHTA and CDR2 FQGNSA. Deletions cut 5 bases from V and 4 bases from J, with 9 bases between. CDR3 size: 13 residues. CDR3 bases: TGTGCCAGCAGCCGGGACCTTAATCAGCCCCAGCATTTT. Translated, it gives CASSRDLNQPQHF.

The chain carries TRBV29-1 and TRBJ2-1; D is unresolved. V lost 4 bases and J lost 7, with 11 bases in between. Germline CDR1 and CDR2: SQVTM and ANQGSEA. CDR3 length: 12 amino acids. CDR3 sequence reads: CSVGSFTNEQFF. CDR3 nucleotides: TGCAGCGTTGGATCTTTTACGAATGAGCAGTTCTTC.